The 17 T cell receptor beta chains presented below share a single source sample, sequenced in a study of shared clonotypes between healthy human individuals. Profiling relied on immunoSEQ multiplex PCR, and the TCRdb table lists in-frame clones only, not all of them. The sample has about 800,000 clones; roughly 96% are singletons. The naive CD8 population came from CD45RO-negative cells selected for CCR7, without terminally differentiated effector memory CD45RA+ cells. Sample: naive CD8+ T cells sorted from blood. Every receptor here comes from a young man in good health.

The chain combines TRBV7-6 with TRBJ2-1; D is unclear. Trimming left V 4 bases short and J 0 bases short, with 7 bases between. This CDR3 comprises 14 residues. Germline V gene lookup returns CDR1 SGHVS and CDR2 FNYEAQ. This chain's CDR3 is CASSSGPSYNEQFF. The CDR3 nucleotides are TGTGCCAGCAGCTCTGGGCCCTCCTACAATGAGCAGTTCTTC.

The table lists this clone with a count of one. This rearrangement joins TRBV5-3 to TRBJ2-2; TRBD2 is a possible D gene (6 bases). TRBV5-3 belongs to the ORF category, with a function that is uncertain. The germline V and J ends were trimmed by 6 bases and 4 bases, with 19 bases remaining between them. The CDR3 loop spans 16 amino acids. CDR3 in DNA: TGTGCCAGAACCCTGGGGGGTAGCGGATCCACCGGGGAGCTGTTTTTT. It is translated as CARTLGGSGSTGELFF.

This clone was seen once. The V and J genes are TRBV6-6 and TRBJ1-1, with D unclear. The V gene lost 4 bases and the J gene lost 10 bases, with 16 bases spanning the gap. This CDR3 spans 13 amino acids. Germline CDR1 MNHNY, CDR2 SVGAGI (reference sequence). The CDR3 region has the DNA TGTGCCAGCAGTTCCCTGGAAGCGCACGGAGCTTTCTTT. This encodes CASSSLEAHGAFF.

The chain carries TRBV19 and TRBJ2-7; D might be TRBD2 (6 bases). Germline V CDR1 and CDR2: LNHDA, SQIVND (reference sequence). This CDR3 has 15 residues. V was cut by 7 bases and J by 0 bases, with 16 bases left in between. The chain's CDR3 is CASNSPTGGSYEQYF. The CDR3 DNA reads TGTGCCAGTAATTCGCCAACCGGGGGCTCCTACGAGCAGTACTTC.

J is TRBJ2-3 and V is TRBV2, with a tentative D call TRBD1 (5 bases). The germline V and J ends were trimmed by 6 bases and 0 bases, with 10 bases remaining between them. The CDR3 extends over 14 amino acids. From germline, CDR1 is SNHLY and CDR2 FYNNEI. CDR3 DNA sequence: TGTGCCAGCAGCGACAGTTCTAGCACAGATACGCAGTATTTT. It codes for CASSDSSSTDTQYF.

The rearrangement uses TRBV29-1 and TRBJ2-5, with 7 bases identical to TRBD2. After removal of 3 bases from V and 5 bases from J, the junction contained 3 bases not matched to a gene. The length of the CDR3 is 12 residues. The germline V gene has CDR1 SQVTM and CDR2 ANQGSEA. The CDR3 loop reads CSVDAGEETQYF. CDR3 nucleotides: TGCAGCGTTGATGCGGGAGAGGAGACCCAGTACTTC.

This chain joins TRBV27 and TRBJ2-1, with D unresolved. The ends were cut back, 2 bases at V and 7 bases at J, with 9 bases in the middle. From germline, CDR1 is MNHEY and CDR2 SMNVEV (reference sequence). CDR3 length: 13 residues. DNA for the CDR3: TGTGCCAGCAGTTTAAAAAGTACTAATGAGCAGTTCTTC. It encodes CASSLKSTNEQFF.

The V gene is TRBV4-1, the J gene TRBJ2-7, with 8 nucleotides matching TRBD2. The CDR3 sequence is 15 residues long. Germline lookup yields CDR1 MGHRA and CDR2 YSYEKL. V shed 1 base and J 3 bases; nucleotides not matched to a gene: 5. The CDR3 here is CASSQVGTRGYEQYF. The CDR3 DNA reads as TGCGCCAGCAGCCAAGTCGGGACTAGAGGCTACGAGCAGTACTTC.

The CDR3 loop is CASSLGDFLGELFF. CDR3 nucleotide sequence: TGCGCCAGCAGTTTAGGGGACTTTCTTGGGGAGCTGTTTTTT. The chain uses TRBV5-1 and TRBJ2-2; possible D gene TRBD2, 6 bases. The germline CDR1 and CDR2 sequences are SGHRS and YFSETQ. V shed 5 bases and J shed 8 bases, with 16 bases lying between them. This CDR3 has 14 residues.

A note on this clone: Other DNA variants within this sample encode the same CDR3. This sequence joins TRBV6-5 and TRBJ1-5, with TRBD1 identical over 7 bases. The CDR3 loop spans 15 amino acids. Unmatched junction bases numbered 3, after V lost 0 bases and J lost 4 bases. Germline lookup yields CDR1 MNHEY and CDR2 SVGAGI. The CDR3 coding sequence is TGTGCCAGCAGTTACTCGACAGGGATTAATCAGCCCCAGCATTTT. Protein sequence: CASSYSTGINQPQHF.

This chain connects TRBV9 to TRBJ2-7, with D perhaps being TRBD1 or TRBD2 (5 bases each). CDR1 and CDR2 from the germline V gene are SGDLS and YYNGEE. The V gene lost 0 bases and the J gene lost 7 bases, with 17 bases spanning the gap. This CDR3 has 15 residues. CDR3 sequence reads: CASSVGGGPSGEQYF. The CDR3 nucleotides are TGTGCCAGCAGCGTAGGTGGGGGTCCCTCGGGGGAGCAGTACTTC.

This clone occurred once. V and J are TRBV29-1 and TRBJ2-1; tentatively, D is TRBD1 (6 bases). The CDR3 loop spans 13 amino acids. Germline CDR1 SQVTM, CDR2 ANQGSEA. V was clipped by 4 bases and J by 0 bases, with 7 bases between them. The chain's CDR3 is CSVAQGSYNEQFF. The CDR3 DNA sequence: TGCAGCGTTGCACAGGGCTCCTACAATGAGCAGTTCTTC.

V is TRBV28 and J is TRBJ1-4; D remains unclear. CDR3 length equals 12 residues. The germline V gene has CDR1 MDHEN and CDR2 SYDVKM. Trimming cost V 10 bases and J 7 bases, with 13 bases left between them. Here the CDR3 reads CATYNLAEKLFF. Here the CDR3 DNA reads TGTGCCACCTATAATCTCGCTGAAAAACTGTTTTTT.

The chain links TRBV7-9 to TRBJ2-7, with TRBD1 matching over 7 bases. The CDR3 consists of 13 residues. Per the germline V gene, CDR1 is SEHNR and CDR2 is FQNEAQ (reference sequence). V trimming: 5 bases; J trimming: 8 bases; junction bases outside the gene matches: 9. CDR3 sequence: CASSPTWDRKQYF. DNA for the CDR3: TGTGCCAGCAGCCCCACGTGGGACAGAAAGCAGTACTTC.

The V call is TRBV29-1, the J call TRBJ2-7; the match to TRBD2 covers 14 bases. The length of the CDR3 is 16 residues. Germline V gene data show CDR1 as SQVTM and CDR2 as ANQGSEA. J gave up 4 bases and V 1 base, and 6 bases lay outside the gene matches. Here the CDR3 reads CSVEGGTSGSRYEQYF. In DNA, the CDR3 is TGCAGCGTTGAAGGCGGGACTAGCGGGAGTAGGTACGAGCAGTACTTC.

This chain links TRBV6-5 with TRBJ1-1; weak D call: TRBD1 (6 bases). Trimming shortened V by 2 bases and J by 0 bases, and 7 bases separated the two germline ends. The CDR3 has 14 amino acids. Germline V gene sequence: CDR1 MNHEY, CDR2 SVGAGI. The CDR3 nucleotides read TGTGCCAGCAGTTACAGGGACATGAACACTGAAGCTTTCTTT. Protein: CASSYRDMNTEAFF.

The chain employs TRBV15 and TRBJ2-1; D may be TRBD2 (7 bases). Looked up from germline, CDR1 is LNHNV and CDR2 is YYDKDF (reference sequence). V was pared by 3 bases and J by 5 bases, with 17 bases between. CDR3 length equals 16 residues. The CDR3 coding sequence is TGTGCCACCAGCAGCATGGGTCTAGGGGGGGACAATGAGCAGTTCTTC. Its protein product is CATSSMGLGGDNEQFF.